This entry concerns a single TCR beta chain. Its antigen is not known. Germline V gives CDR1 SEHNR, CDR2 FQNEAQ (reference sequence). The CDR3 loop spans 17 amino acids. V trimming: 5 bases; J trimming: 0 bases; junction bases outside the gene matches: 5. Diagnosis used clinical symptoms, serum thyroxine, TRAb, thyroid ultrasound and orbital computed tomography. This specimen belongs to a study of Graves' ophthalmopathy and Graves' hyperthyroidism. Study-level information: Peripheral blood was obtained at first diagnosis, ahead of any treatment. Whole-study results and caveats: Most thyroid clonotypes expanded beyond 0.001 frequency were also found in blood. Classification of ophthalmopathy versus stable hyperthyroidism by a 13-signature model yielded 85% to 90% sensitivity and approximately 79% specificity.

The TCR beta CDR3 regions underwent amplification from RNA transcripts. RT-PCR with HTBI primers came first, then second-round multiplex PCR. Each CDR3 protein is one row after TCRdb ran MiXCR on the multiplex PCR reads. The data hold roughly 700,000 distinct CDR3 sequences, with roughly 41% observed a single time. Sequenced sample: peripheral blood. The sequence came from an adult man with Graves' ophthalmopathy. V usage is TRBV7-9 and J usage is TRBJ2-6; 9 bases map to TRBD1. CDR3 protein: CASSRGQGNSGANVLTF. The CDR3 DNA reads TGTGCCAGCAGCCGGGGACAGGGAAACTCTGGGGCCAACGTCCTGACTTTC.